Below, 14 T cell receptor beta chains from the same sample are listed, as sequenced in a study of cytomegalovirus exposure and HLA in healthy donors. PCR amplification relied on 60 Vbeta primers (plus 13 Jbeta primers). Assay: immunoSEQ multiplex PCR; the TCRdb copy retains only in-frame clones and omits some. The data show about 140,000 clones, with around 73% seen just once and around 1.6% held by the top ten. The sequencing input was PBMCs. These receptors all stem from a female donor in good health and CMV-seronegative.

The chain uses TRBV4-1 and TRBJ2-7; 10 bases are a match to TRBD1. Germline values: CDR1 MGHRA, CDR2 YSYEKL. The CDR3 runs 15 residues. Trimming took 0 bases from V and 6 from J; bases not matched to a gene: 5. The CDR3, as DNA: TGCGCCAGCAGCCAAGATTGGCGGACAGGGGGCGAGCAGTACTTC. Its protein is CASSQDWRTGGEQYF.

This chain links TRBV19 with TRBJ2-5, with a weak D call TRBD1 (5 bases). CDR3 length equals 13 residues. V was trimmed by 3 bases and J by 2 bases, leaving 7 bases between them. The germline V gene has CDR1 LNHDA and CDR2 SQIVND (reference sequence). The CDR3 region has the DNA TGTGCCAGTAGTATGACAGAACAAGAGACCCAGTACTTC. It translates to CASSMTEQETQYF.

The chain combines TRBV6-1 with TRBJ1-1; D unclear. V lost 7 bases and J lost 5, with 14 bases in between. Germline V CDR1 and CDR2: MNHNS, SASEGT. The CDR3 has 13 amino acids. CDR3 loop: CASKQILWTEAFF. The CDR3 coding sequence is TGTGCCAGCAAACAGATTTTGTGGACTGAAGCTTTCTTT.

The CDR3 protein is CSVNPQGAEGYTF. The CDR3 nucleotides read TGCAGCGTTAACCCTCAGGGGGCGGAGGGCTACACCTTC. V gene TRBV29-1 combines with J gene TRBJ1-2; 8 bases match TRBD1. The germline V gene encodes CDR1 SQVTM and CDR2 ANQGSEA. Losses at the gene ends were 5 bases for V and 8 bases for J; bases not matched to a gene: 10. The CDR3 spans 13 residues.

V is TRBV6-5 and J is TRBJ2-7; 7 nucleotides line up with TRBD2. Germline V gene data show CDR1 as MNHEY and CDR2 as SVGAGI. CDR3 length: 15 residues. V dropped 5 bases and J dropped 2; count of bases not matched to a gene: 9. This CDR3 is CASSPVGRVAYEQYF. In nucleotides, the CDR3 is TGTGCCAGCAGTCCCGTAGGGAGGGTAGCCTACGAGCAGTACTTC.

The J gene is TRBJ2-4, the V gene TRBV7-3; 7 bases align to TRBD1. The length of the CDR3 is 14 residues. CDR1 and CDR2 from the germline V gene are SGHTA and FQGTGA. J was trimmed by 9 bases and V by 5 bases; bases with no gene match: 10. CDR3 coding DNA: TGTGCCAGCAGCATCGACAGGGATATGGGCATTCAGTACTTC. This encodes CASSIDRDMGIQYF.

This chain uses TRBV9 with TRBJ2-2, with D possibly matching TRBD2 (6 bases). The V gene's germline CDR1 is SGDLS and CDR2 YYNGEE. V dropped 0 bases and J dropped 4 bases, with 10 bases sitting between them. The length of the CDR3 is 15 residues. CDR3 sequence reads: CASSVGGVPTGELFF. CDR3 nucleotide sequence: TGTGCCAGCAGCGTAGGGGGGGTCCCCACCGGGGAGCTGTTTTTT.

This chain connects TRBV5-5 to TRBJ2-7, with a weak D call TRBD1 (6 bases). V shed 4 bases and J shed 2 bases, with 19 bases lying between them. Looked up from germline, CDR1 is SGHKS and CDR2 is YYEKEE (reference sequence). The CDR3 is 16 amino acids. Here the CDR3 reads CASSPGTSASTYEQYF. CDR3 sequence (DNA): TGTGCCAGCAGCCCTGGGACAAGCGCCTCTACCTACGAGCAGTACTTC.

The chain employs TRBV18 and TRBJ1-5; 7 nucleotides match TRBD1. J gave up 7 bases and V 4 bases, and 7 bases lay outside the gene matches. CDR1 and CDR2 from the germline V gene are KGHSH and LQKENI. The CDR3 consists of 14 residues. This chain's CDR3 is CASSLGQEGQPQHF. In DNA form, the CDR3 reads TGTGCCAGCTCACTCGGACAGGAGGGACAGCCCCAGCATTTT.

The rearrangement links TRBV6-1 to TRBJ2-1; no reliable D call. This CDR3 is 13 amino acids long. Germline V gene lookup returns CDR1 MNHNS and CDR2 SASEGT. V was cut by 2 bases and J by 10 bases, with 12 bases left in between. The CDR3: CASSETRRWEQFF. The CDR3 nucleotides read TGTGCCAGCAGTGAAACTCGGAGATGGGAGCAGTTCTTC.

V usage is TRBV7-9 and J usage is TRBJ2-3, with a weak D call TRBD1 (6 bases). Trimming took 8 bases from V and 4 from J, leaving 13 bases between them. CDR1 is SEHNR, CDR2 FQNEAQ, per germline (reference sequence). The CDR3 is 13 amino acids. This CDR3 is CASGVGGPDTQYF. CDR3 nucleotides: TGTGCCAGCGGAGTTGGGGGCCCAGATACGCAGTATTTT.

This chain's CDR3 is CASSFLLAGGLTDTQYF. The CDR3 DNA reads TGTGCCAGCAGCTTTCTGCTAGCGGGGGGGCTCACAGATACGCAGTATTTT. The chain recombines TRBV5-4 with TRBJ2-3; 12 nucleotides align to TRBD2. This CDR3 region has 17 residues. V gave up 2 bases and J gave up 2 bases; unmatched junction bases: 6. Germline V lookup: CDR1 SGHNT, CDR2 YYREEE (reference sequence).

This chain connects TRBV27 to TRBJ1-3, with TRBD1 matching over 8 bases. The CDR3 runs to 15 residues. J gave up 2 bases and V 2 bases, and 2 bases lay outside the gene matches. Germline-derived CDR1 and CDR2 are MNHEY and SMNVEV (reference sequence). The CDR3 DNA is TGTGCCAGCAGTTTAGCAGGGGGCCCTGGAAACACCATATATTTT. Protein sequence: CASSLAGGPGNTIYF.

V is TRBV15 and J is TRBJ2-7; D perhaps matches TRBD1 (8 bases). The germline gives CDR1 LNHNV, CDR2 YYDKDF (reference sequence). V was clipped by 3 bases and J by 5 bases, with 26 bases between them. This CDR3 is built from 18 residues. The CDR3 loop is CATSSPLGGSLTGDEQYF. The CDR3 nucleotides are TGTGCCACCAGCAGTCCCCTCGGGGGGTCATTGACAGGGGACGAGCAGTACTTC.